Below are 29 T cell receptor beta chains sequenced from a single sample in a study of blood T cell repertoires in COVID-19. TCRdb's copy holds only in-frame clones and misses some; the assay was immunoSEQ multiplex PCR. The table includes about 120,000 clones, more than 65% detected once. Material: peripheral blood. The receptor set was obtained from a man aged 45-65 years with acute or convalescent COVID-19.

The J gene is TRBJ2-7, the V gene TRBV4-1; no clear D. Per germline, CDR1 MGHRA and CDR2 YSYEKL. Trimming cost V 0 bases and J 3 bases, with 9 bases left between them. The CDR3 is 14 residues long. CDR3 nucleotide sequence: TGCGCCAGCAGCCAAGATCTTAATTTCTACGAGCAGTACTTC. It encodes CASSQDLNFYEQYF.

The V call is TRBV11-1, the J call TRBJ2-7; a weak D match, TRBD1 (7 bases). Germline V gene data show CDR1 as SGHAT and CDR2 as FQDESV (reference sequence). This CDR3 contains 14 residues. V was shortened by 2 bases and J by 0 bases, with 8 bases between the two germline ends. In DNA, the CDR3 is TGTGCCAGCAGCTTACAGGGGGGCTCCTACGAGCAGTACTTC. Amino acid sequence: CASSLQGGSYEQYF.

The chain carries TRBV7-6 and TRBJ1-6; D remains ambiguous. Germline lookup yields CDR1 SGHVS and CDR2 FNYEAQ. The CDR3 loop spans 13 amino acids. V lost 1 base to trimming and J lost 10 bases, with 8 bases between them. The CDR3, as DNA: TGTGCCAGCAGCTTAGATGTAGAATCACCCCTCCACTTT. Translation gives CASSLDVESPLHF. The whole variable domain, remainder taken from reference TRBV7-6 and TRBJ1-6, is GAGVSQSPRYKVTKRGQDVALRCDPISGHVSLYWYRQALGQGPEFLTYFNYEAQQDKSGLPNDRFSAERPEGSISTLTIQRTEQRDSAMYRCASSLDVESPLHFGNGTRLTVT.

V is TRBV10-2 and J is TRBJ1-2; no firm D call. The CDR3 contains 13 residues. Trimming cost V 2 bases and J 1 base, with 5 bases left between them. Looked up from germline, CDR1 is WSHSY and CDR2 is SAAADI. The CDR3 coding sequence is TGCGCCAGCAGTGAGAACAGTAACTATGGCTACACCTTC. Translated, it gives CASSENSNYGYTF.

Concerning this clone: Other DNA sequences in this specimen translate into the identical CDR3. The CDR3 sequence is CASSLRGETQYF. Written as DNA, the CDR3 is TGCGCCAGCAGCTTGCGGGGAGAGACCCAGTACTTC. The chain joins TRBV5-1 to TRBJ2-5; D perhaps matches TRBD2 (5 bases). CDR3 length equals 12 residues. Trimming took 1 base from V and 4 from J, leaving 5 bases between them. Germline V CDR1 and CDR2: SGHRS, YFSETQ.

The chain joins TRBV9 to TRBJ2-3; TRBD1 aligns across 9 bases. Germline values: CDR1 SGDLS, CDR2 YYNGEE. CDR3 size: 17 residues. The V and J ends lost 4 bases and 0 bases, in that order; junction bases with no gene match: 9. As DNA, the CDR3 is TGTGCCAGCAGCTTAATGACCGGGACAGGGAGCACAGATACGCAGTATTTT. Protein product: CASSLMTGTGSTDTQYF.

This clone has a handful of counts. The V and J genes are TRBV3-1 (or the pseudogene TRBV3-2) and TRBJ2-7, with TRBD2 identical over 9 bases. The CDR3 has 16 residues. V gave up 0 bases and J gave up 0 bases; unmatched junction bases: 3. Germline V CDR1 and CDR2: LGHDT, YNNKEL (reference sequence). CDR3 in DNA: TGTGCCAGCAGCCAAGAACTAGCGGGTCTCTCCTACGAGCAGTACTTC. Its translation: CASSQELAGLSYEQYF.

The J gene is TRBJ2-5, the V gene TRBV5-4; TRBD1 matches 9 bases. The CDR3 totals 14 residues. V shed 3 bases and J 5 bases; nucleotides not matched to a gene: 5. Germline values: CDR1 SGHNT, CDR2 YYREEE (reference sequence). In DNA form, the CDR3 reads TGTGCCAGCAGCTCACGGACAGGGGCCGAGACCCAGTACTTC. Its translation is CASSSRTGAETQYF.

This chain links TRBV6-5 with TRBJ1-1; D is perhaps TRBD1 (6 bases). Germline V gene lookup returns CDR1 MNHEY and CDR2 SVGAGI. V dropped 1 base and J dropped 10 bases, with 16 bases sitting between them. The CDR3 runs 14 residues. The CDR3 DNA follows: TGTGCCAGCAGTTACTTACAGGGAAACCCCCGAGCTTTCTTT. This gives the protein CASSYLQGNPRAFF.

This clone appeared once. The genes are TRBV4-2 and TRBJ1-2; possible D gene TRBD1, 6 bases. Germline CDR1 and CDR2: LGHNA and YNFKEQ. The CDR3 has 15 amino acids. Trimming cost V 2 bases and J 5 bases, with 15 bases left between them. This CDR3 reads CASSQPGALLYGYTF. The CDR3, as DNA: TGTGCCAGCAGCCAACCAGGGGCCCTGTTGTATGGCTACACCTTC.

This sequence joins TRBV10-2 and TRBJ2-7; TRBD2 is a possible D gene (5 bases). V was pared by 3 bases and J by 5 bases, with 14 bases between. From germline, CDR1 is WSHSY and CDR2 SAAADI. The CDR3 is made up of 14 amino acids. The DNA for the CDR3 is TGCGCCAGCAGTGATACTTCCCCCGGGGACGAGCAGTACGTC. It is translated as CASSDTSPGDEQYV.

The chain recombines TRBV28 with TRBJ1-3; D not resolved. CDR1 is MDHEN, CDR2 SYDVKM, per germline. The length of the CDR3 is 16 residues. V lost 0 bases, J lost 0 bases, and 9 bases lay in between. Here the CDR3 reads CASSLWGEFSGNTIYF. CDR3 sequence (DNA): TGTGCCAGCAGTTTATGGGGAGAATTCTCTGGAAACACCATATATTTT.

This chain links TRBV5-5 with TRBJ1-1; 8 bases agree with TRBD1. The germline V gene has CDR1 SGHKS and CDR2 YYEKEE (reference sequence). The length of the CDR3 is 15 residues. Trimming removed 3 bases from V and 4 bases from J; junction bases left unmatched: 8. The CDR3 DNA reads TGTGCCAGCAGCTGGGCAGGGGGCTCGATCACTGAAGCTTTCTTT. This translates into CASSWAGGSITEAFF.

The gene calls are TRBV24-1 and TRBJ2-1; TRBD1 agrees at 8 bases. With V trimmed by 3 bases and J by 7 bases, 10 bases remained unmatched. The V gene's germline CDR1 is KGHDR and CDR2 SFDVKD. The CDR3 is 16 amino acids. In DNA, the CDR3 is TGTGCCACCAGTGATCCTGACAGGGGCAGATGGAATGAGCAGTTCTTC. Translation gives CATSDPDRGRWNEQFF.

On this clone: The sample contains more than one DNA sequence encoding this CDR3. The chain has TRBV4-2 and TRBJ1-5; 10 bases agree with TRBD1. Germline-derived CDR1 and CDR2 are LGHNA and YNFKEQ. The CDR3 length is 17 residues. V lost 4 bases, J lost 2 bases, and 8 bases stayed unmatched. CDR3 coding DNA: TGTGCCAGCAGCCTCGAGACAGGGGGCCGAGGCAATCAGCCCCAGCATTTT. This translates into CASSLETGGRGNQPQHF.

The chain couples TRBV15 to TRBJ1-4; 9 bases match TRBD1. The CDR3 length is 15 residues. With V trimmed by 1 base and J by 5 bases, 2 bases remained unmatched. Germline CDR1 reads LNHNV; CDR2 reads YYDKDF (reference sequence). CDR3 coding DNA: TGTGCCACCAGCAGAGCCACAGGGGGCAATGAAAAACTGTTTTTT. This codes for CATSRATGGNEKLFF.

V gene TRBV7-2 combines with J gene TRBJ2-3; D gene unclear. The germline V and J ends were trimmed by 5 bases and 15 bases, with 18 bases remaining between them. The CDR3 runs 12 residues. The germline V gene encodes CDR1 SGHTA and CDR2 FQGNSA. The CDR3 spells CASSPRYRSFYF. In DNA, the CDR3 is TGTGCCAGCAGCCCTAGATATCGATCCTTCTATTTT.

The chain recombines TRBV3-1 (or the pseudogene TRBV3-2) with TRBJ2-4; perhaps TRBD2 as D (6 bases). V was pared by 0 bases and J by 8 bases, with 32 bases between. Germline CDR1 reads LGHDT; CDR2 reads YNNKEL (reference sequence). This CDR3 is built from 21 residues. This chain's CDR3 is CASSQDSRSAGTPLPRDIQYF. The CDR3 DNA sequence: TGTGCCAGCAGCCAAGATTCGCGGTCGGCGGGGACCCCCCTCCCGCGAGACATTCAGTACTTC.

The rearrangement uses TRBV20-1 and TRBJ1-2; D is unresolved. Germline-derived CDR1 and CDR2 are DFQATT and SNEGSKA (reference sequence). The CDR3 totals 13 residues. V was clipped by 3 bases and J by 3 bases, with 11 bases between them. CDR3: CSASSPGDYGYTF. CDR3 sequence (DNA): TGCAGTGCTAGTTCTCCGGGAGACTATGGCTACACCTTC.

V gene TRBV5-1 combines with J gene TRBJ1-2, with 8 positions matching TRBD1. V dropped 0 bases and J dropped 4; count of bases not matched to a gene: 5. The CDR3 is 15 residues long. CDR1 SGHRS and CDR2 YFSETQ come from the germline V gene. The CDR3 is CASSLVAGGGYGYTF. The CDR3, as DNA: TGCGCCAGCAGCTTGGTGGCAGGGGGCGGCTATGGCTACACCTTC.

The CDR3 is CASSPRTTMNTEAFF. CDR3 coding DNA: TGTGCCAGCAGCCCCCGGACAACAATGAACACTGAAGCTTTCTTT. The gene calls are TRBV9 and TRBJ1-1; D might be TRBD1 (5 bases). Germline V gene data show CDR1 as SGDLS and CDR2 as YYNGEE. With 4 bases removed from V and 0 bases from J, the gap between germline ends came to 13 bases. This CDR3 spans 15 amino acids. The full variable domain, completed using reference TRBV9 and TRBJ1-1, is DSGVTQTPKHLITATGQRVTLRCSPRSGDLSVYWYQQSLDQGLQFLIQYYNGEERAKGNILERFSAQQFPDLHSELNLSSLELGDSALYFCASSPRTTMNTEAFFGQGTRLTVV.

The chain employs TRBV4-2 and TRBJ2-6; perhaps TRBD1 as D (6 bases). The CDR3 covers 18 residues. Germline V gene lookup returns CDR1 LGHNA and CDR2 YNFKEQ. Trimming removed 1 base from V and 0 bases from J, with 13 bases in between. CDR3 sequence (DNA): TGTGCCAGCAGCCAAGTCGGACAGCCCGGCTCTGGGGCCAACGTCCTGACTTTC. Translation gives CASSQVGQPGSGANVLTF.

The chain has TRBV12-5 and TRBJ1-2; D call uncertain. Germline V gives CDR1 LGHNT, CDR2 FRNRAP. The CDR3 is made up of 15 amino acids. The V end lost 3 bases, the J end lost 0 bases, and 11 bases lay between the germline ends. CDR3 nucleotide sequence: TGTGCTAGTGGTTTTTTCCGGTTAGCTAACTATGGCTACACCTTC. Translated, it gives CASGFFRLANYGYTF.

There are a few counts of this clone. V is TRBV30 and J is TRBJ1-2; D is perhaps TRBD1 (5 bases). Trimming pared 1 base from V and 4 bases from J, leaving 10 bases between. Germline V gene data show CDR1 as GTSNPN and CDR2 as SVGIG (reference sequence). CDR3 length: 13 residues. The CDR3 DNA reads as TGTGCCTGGAGTGGACAGTTCTCCTATGGCTACACCTTC. It yields the protein CAWSGQFSYGYTF.

J is TRBJ2-3 and V is TRBV6-1; 8 bases align to TRBD2. The ends lost 2 bases at V and 0 bases at J; junction bases unmatched: 7. Germline lookup yields CDR1 MNHNS and CDR2 SASEGT. The CDR3 is made up of 17 amino acids. The CDR3 is CASSEPTVAGSTDTQYF. In DNA, the CDR3 is TGTGCCAGCAGTGAACCCACGGTAGCGGGGAGCACAGATACGCAGTATTTT.

The V and J genes are TRBV6-1 and TRBJ1-5, with D maybe TRBD1 (5 bases). The V end lost 3 bases, the J end lost 1 base, and 10 bases lay between the germline ends. The CDR3 length is 15 residues. Germline V CDR1 and CDR2: MNHNS, SASEGT. The CDR3 DNA reads TGTGCCAGCAGTGAGGATGGGGGGAGCAATCAGCCCCAGCATTTT. Amino acids: CASSEDGGSNQPQHF.

The chain recombines TRBV3-1 (or the pseudogene TRBV3-2) with TRBJ1-5, with TRBD1 as a possible D gene (5 bases). The CDR3 is made up of 14 amino acids. Trimming cost V 1 base and J 3 bases, with 7 bases left between them. Germline assignment: CDR1 LGHDT and CDR2 YNNKEL (reference sequence). CDR3 protein: CASSQGQYNQPQHF. The CDR3 bases are TGTGCCAGCAGCCAAGGACAGTACAATCAGCCCCAGCATTTT.

The rearrangement joins TRBV6-1 to TRBJ1-4, with 9 bases lining up with TRBD1. The junction had 7 bases not matched to a gene; V was cut back by 1 base and J by 7 bases. Looked up from germline, CDR1 is MNHNS and CDR2 is SASEGT. CDR3 size: 16 residues. The DNA for the CDR3 is TGTGCCAGCAGTGAAGGGGGACAGGGCCGGGCTGAAAAACTGTTTTTT. Translated, it gives CASSEGGQGRAEKLFF.

The chain combines TRBV19 with TRBJ1-6; no clear D. The CDR3 is 14 residues long. V was clipped by 1 base and J by 8 bases, with 9 bases between them. The V gene's germline CDR1 is LNHDA and CDR2 SQIVND (reference sequence). In nucleotides, the CDR3 is TGTGCCAGTAGTATAGGGCCCTTGGATTCACCCCTCCACTTT. As protein: CASSIGPLDSPLHF.